The rows below give T cell receptor beta chains drawn from one sample of a study of blood T cell repertoires in COVID-19. Some clones are missing from TCRdb's copy, which holds only in-frame ones; the method was immunoSEQ multiplex PCR. The sample carries roughly 40,000 clones, 88% recorded once. Sequenced material: peripheral blood. The receptors here all came from a woman in her 40s with acute or convalescent COVID-19. Each CDR3 is given with its conserved first and last residue. Each record gives: CDR3 length, J gene, D gene, clone size, V gene, CDR3 protein, CDR3 DNA. D genes are given only for firm matches. A row's size may be missing; if present it is once, few, many or a size class.

cdr3_length: 14
j_call: TRBJ1-2
d_call: NA
clone_size: few
v_call: TRBV19
cdr3_aa: CASSIDLWQDGYTF
cdr3_nt: TGTGCCAGTAGTATAGATCTATGGCAGGATGGCTACACCTTC

cdr3_length: 15
j_call: TRBJ2-5
d_call: TRBD1
clone_size: NA
v_call: TRBV28
cdr3_aa: CASSLPGQGRETQYF
cdr3_nt: TGTGCCAGCAGTTTACCGGGACAGGGAAGAGAGACCCAGTACTTC

cdr3_length: 14
j_call: TRBJ1-4
d_call: NA
clone_size: once
v_call: TRBV19
cdr3_aa: CASGLAGLYEKLFF
cdr3_nt: TGTGCCAGTGGGCTGGCAGGGCTGTATGAAAAACTGTTTTTT

cdr3_length: 15
j_call: TRBJ2-1
d_call: TRBD2
clone_size: NA
v_call: TRBV10-3
cdr3_aa: CAISESASGGAEQFF
cdr3_nt: TGTGCCATCAGTGAGTCTGCCAGCGGGGGGGCTGAGCAGTTCTTC

cdr3_length: 13
j_call: TRBJ1-2
d_call: NA
clone_size: NA
v_call: TRBV12-3/TRBV12-4
cdr3_aa: CASSLGRQYGYTF
cdr3_nt: TGTGCCAGCAGTTTGGGTCGACAGTATGGCTACACCTTC

cdr3_length: 13
j_call: TRBJ2-7
d_call: TRBD1
clone_size: NA
v_call: TRBV7-9
cdr3_aa: CASSVNRGDEQYF
cdr3_nt: TGTGCCAGCAGCGTTAACAGGGGGGACGAGCAGTACTTC

cdr3_length: 15
j_call: TRBJ2-3
d_call: TRBD1
clone_size: NA
v_call: TRBV28
cdr3_aa: CASSPPDRGADTQYF
cdr3_nt: TGTGCCAGCAGTCCCCCGGACAGGGGGGCAGATACGCAGTATTTT

cdr3_length: 16
j_call: TRBJ1-3
d_call: NA
clone_size: NA
v_call: TRBV9
cdr3_aa: CASSVDPGISGNTIYF
cdr3_nt: TGTGCCAGCAGCGTAGACCCCGGGATCTCTGGAAACACCATATATTTT

cdr3_length: 15
j_call: TRBJ2-1
d_call: TRBD2
clone_size: NA
v_call: TRBV3-1/TRBV3-2
cdr3_aa: CASSQAAGNYNEQFF
cdr3_nt: TGTGCCAGCAGCCAAGCAGCGGGGAACTACAATGAGCAGTTCTTC

cdr3_length: 13
j_call: TRBJ2-1
d_call: NA
clone_size: NA
v_call: TRBV6-4
cdr3_aa: CASSDSGLNEQFF
cdr3_nt: TGTGCCAGCAGTGACTCTGGACTCAATGAGCAGTTCTTC

cdr3_length: 14
j_call: TRBJ1-6
d_call: NA
clone_size: NA
v_call: TRBV10-3
cdr3_aa: CAISESTTLSPLHF
cdr3_nt: TGTGCCATCAGTGAGTCGACAACTCTTTCACCCCTCCACTTT

cdr3_length: 16
j_call: TRBJ1-3
d_call: NA
clone_size: NA
v_call: TRBV18
cdr3_aa: CASSQDRNLLGGTIYF
cdr3_nt: TGTGCCAGCTCGCAGGACAGAAACCTCCTCGGCGGCACCATATATTTT

cdr3_length: 17
j_call: TRBJ1-1
d_call: NA
clone_size: NA
v_call: TRBV3-1/TRBV3-2
cdr3_aa: CASSQPSRRGMNTEAFF
cdr3_nt: TGTGCCAGCAGCCAACCCTCGCGGAGAGGGATGAACACTGAAGCTTTCTTT

cdr3_length: 16
j_call: TRBJ2-3
d_call: TRBD2
clone_size: NA
v_call: TRBV11-2
cdr3_aa: CASSLGASGDTDTQYF
cdr3_nt: TGTGCCAGCAGCTTAGGGGCTAGCGGGGACACAGATACGCAGTATTTT

cdr3_length: 18
j_call: TRBJ2-6
d_call: NA
clone_size: NA
v_call: TRBV4-2
cdr3_aa: CASSQGTDQSSGANVLTF
cdr3_nt: TGTGCCAGCAGCCAAGGTACAGACCAGAGCTCTGGGGCCAACGTCCTGACTTTC

cdr3_length: 13
j_call: TRBJ1-5
d_call: NA
clone_size: NA
v_call: TRBV10-2
cdr3_aa: CASNLGYNQPQHF
cdr3_nt: TGCGCCAGCAATCTGGGCTACAATCAGCCCCAGCATTTT

cdr3_length: 14
j_call: TRBJ1-2
d_call: NA
clone_size: NA
v_call: TRBV20-1
cdr3_aa: CSASLALANYGYTF
cdr3_nt: TGCAGTGCTAGTTTGGCGCTAGCTAACTATGGCTACACCTTC

cdr3_length: 16
j_call: TRBJ1-5
d_call: NA
clone_size: NA
v_call: TRBV2
cdr3_aa: CASSEATGIRNQPQHF
cdr3_nt: TGTGCCAGCAGTGAAGCAACAGGGATACGCAATCAGCCCCAGCATTTT

cdr3_length: 15
j_call: TRBJ1-1
d_call: NA
clone_size: NA
v_call: TRBV4-3
cdr3_aa: CASSQDEGGNTEAFF
cdr3_nt: TGCGCCAGCAGCCAAGATGAGGGAGGGAACACTGAAGCTTTCTTT

cdr3_length: 13
j_call: TRBJ1-1
d_call: NA
clone_size: NA
v_call: TRBV4-3
cdr3_aa: CASSQWGGTEAFF
cdr3_nt: TGCGCCAGCAGCCAATGGGGAGGCACTGAAGCTTTCTTT

cdr3_length: 14
j_call: TRBJ2-5
d_call: NA
clone_size: once
v_call: TRBV27
cdr3_aa: CASSSTGSEETQYF
cdr3_nt: TGTGCCAGCAGTTCCACCGGGTCCGAAGAGACCCAGTACTTC

cdr3_length: 13
j_call: TRBJ1-2
d_call: NA
clone_size: NA
v_call: TRBV9
cdr3_aa: CASSPLRGDGYTF
cdr3_nt: TGTGCCAGCAGCCCCCTCCGGGGGGATGGCTACACCTTC

cdr3_length: 15
j_call: TRBJ1-1
d_call: NA
clone_size: NA
v_call: TRBV6-6
cdr3_aa: CASSYVPQENTEAFF
cdr3_nt: TGTGCCAGCAGTTACGTTCCACAGGAGAACACTGAAGCTTTCTTT

cdr3_length: 16
j_call: TRBJ2-3
d_call: TRBD2
clone_size: NA
v_call: TRBV20-1
cdr3_aa: CSASPPLTSGTDTQYF
cdr3_nt: TGCAGTGCTAGTCCCCCTTTAACTAGCGGGACGGATACGCAGTATTTT

cdr3_length: 16
j_call: TRBJ2-5
d_call: TRBD2
clone_size: NA
v_call: TRBV6-2/TRBV6-3
cdr3_aa: CASSPPRLAGEETQYF
cdr3_nt: TGTGCCAGCAGTCCCCCCCGGCTAGCGGGGGAAGAGACCCAGTACTTC

cdr3_length: 13
j_call: TRBJ1-5
d_call: TRBD1
clone_size: NA
v_call: TRBV10-3
cdr3_aa: CAIRGQGDQPQHF
cdr3_nt: TGTGCCATCAGGGGTCAGGGGGATCAGCCCCAGCATTTT

cdr3_length: 14
j_call: TRBJ1-5
d_call: NA
clone_size: NA
v_call: TRBV2
cdr3_aa: CASSQQGFNQPQHF
cdr3_nt: TGTGCCAGCAGTCAACAGGGCTTCAATCAGCCCCAGCATTTT

cdr3_length: 14
j_call: TRBJ2-5
d_call: TRBD1
clone_size: NA
v_call: TRBV28
cdr3_aa: CASSIRQGAKTQYF
cdr3_nt: TGTGCCAGCAGTATACGACAGGGGGCCAAGACCCAGTACTTC

cdr3_length: 12
j_call: TRBJ1-1
d_call: NA
clone_size: NA
v_call: TRBV12-3/TRBV12-4
cdr3_aa: CASSFQGNEAFF
cdr3_nt: TGTGCCAGCAGTTTCCAGGGGAATGAAGCTTTCTTT

cdr3_length: 15
j_call: TRBJ2-5
d_call: NA
clone_size: NA
v_call: TRBV5-6
cdr3_aa: CASSRLDLGQETQYF
cdr3_nt: TGTGCCAGCAGCCGCCTCGATTTGGGGCAGGAGACCCAGTACTTC

cdr3_length: 11
j_call: TRBJ2-1
d_call: NA
clone_size: NA
v_call: TRBV30
cdr3_aa: CAWTRDNEQFF
cdr3_nt: TGTGCCTGGACCAGGGACAATGAGCAGTTCTTC